This T cell receptor beta chain emerged from a study of shared clonotypes between healthy human individuals. Overall study results and limits: The sharing of 4.5% to 6.5% of naive CD4 clonotypes was seen across a handful of donors.

Clones were sequenced by immunoSEQ multiplex PCR, and TCRdb holds only the in-frame ones, with some missing. The sample yields 950,000 to 1,100,000 clones, more than 75% seen once. V dropped 1 base and J dropped 8 bases, with 24 bases sitting between them. CDR1 is SGHRS and CDR2 is YFSETQ in the germline V gene. The CDR3 length is 18 residues. Of note for this clone: Its antigen is unidentified.

The receptor comes from a young man in good health. Some clones in this sample may be carry-over from other donors' samples. The gene calls are TRBV5-1 and TRBJ1-4; D is possibly TRBD1 (5 bases). The material sequenced was memory CD4+ T cells from PBMCs. As to subset: CD45RA-negative fraction. This CDR3 reads CASSLSRGNRRDTEKLFF. CDR3 sequence (DNA): TGCGCCAGCAGCTTGTCTCGGGGGAACCGACGAGATACGGAAAAACTGTTTTTT.